This T cell receptor (beta chain) is drawn from a study of cytomegalovirus exposure and HLA in healthy donors. Study findings and constraints: It was taken for granted in presence/absence analyses that sequencing depth across donors was roughly uniform. CMV antigen specificity was confirmed in vitro for a few CMV-associated chains. In a later analysis, TCR beta V- and J-gene trimming showed a link to a missense DCLRE1C variant.

Regarding this clone: The antigen remains unidentified. One end of the junction does not line up with germline, which may come from a read error.

The PCR employed 60 Vbeta primers together with 13 Jbeta primers. Assay used: immunoSEQ multiplex PCR; TCRdb lists only in-frame clones, some missing. Counted here are roughly 150,000 clones, 68% occurring once; the ten biggest clones make up about 10%. This sequence originates from a man younger than 45 in good health and CMV-seropositive. Material for sequencing was PBMCs.

The CDR3 region is CSSSLEGCELFF. As DNA, the CDR3 is TGTTCCAGCAGCTTAGAGGGGTGCGAGCTGTTTTTT. The rearrangement joins TRBV7-9 to TRBJ2-2, with D tentatively TRBD1 or TRBD2 (5 bases each). Germline V gene lookup returns CDR1 SEHNR and CDR2 FQNEAQ (reference sequence). The CDR3 contains 12 residues.